What follows are 5 T cell receptor beta chains derived from one specimen sequenced in a study of blood T cell repertoires in COVID-19. The method was immunoSEQ multiplex PCR; TCRdb's version includes in-frame clones alone and lacks a portion of them. Of roughly 150,000 clones in the sample, 80% to 85% are singletons; the top ten hold roughly a tenth. Sequenced sample: peripheral blood. The source is a man in his sixties or seventies with active or convalescent COVID-19.

This chain connects TRBV9 to TRBJ1-3; no firm D call. Between the trimmed V and J ends, which lost 0 bases and 0 bases, there was a span of 7 bases. CDR1 and CDR2 (germline): SGDLS, YYNGEE. CDR3 length equals 15 residues. CDR3 sequence (DNA): TGTGCCAGCAGCGTAGACGGGAGCTCTGGAAACACCATATATTTT. This encodes CASSVDGSSGNTIYF.

A word on this clone: The junction shows a germline mismatch at one end, possibly a read error. The rearrangement uses TRBV28 and TRBJ1-4; D is uncertain. Germline V gene lookup returns CDR1 MDHEN and CDR2 SYDVKM. This CDR3 has 16 residues. In DNA form, the CDR3 reads TGTGCCAACAGTTTATCCGGCACGGGGTCTAATGAAAAACTGTTTTTT. Translating gives CANSLSGTGSNEKLFF.

This sequence joins TRBV29-1 and TRBJ2-1; 12 bases agree with TRBD2. J lost 10 bases, V lost 2 bases, and 6 bases had no gene match. The CDR3 is made up of 14 amino acids. CDR1 is SQVTM, CDR2 ANQGSEA, per germline. CDR3 in amino acids: CSVETSGRPREQFF. The CDR3 DNA reads as TGCAGCGTTGAAACTAGCGGGAGGCCAAGGGAGCAGTTCTTC.

The CDR3 nucleotides are TGTGCCAGCAGCTTGGGAGGGACAGCGGAGACCCAGTACTTC. Amino acid sequence: CASSLGGTAETQYF. The chain joins TRBV5-6 to TRBJ2-5; TRBD1 agrees at 7 bases. The CDR3 spans 14 residues. J was trimmed by 5 bases and V by 0 bases; bases with no gene match: 4. Looked up from germline, CDR1 is SGHDT and CDR2 is YYEEEE.

CDR3 nucleotide sequence: TGTGCCAGCAGTTACGGGTGGGCAGGGTTGAACACTGAAGCTTTCTTT. Translated: CASSYGWAGLNTEAFF. This chain links TRBV6-5 with TRBJ1-1; TRBD1 is a possible D gene (5 bases). Germline assignment: CDR1 MNHEY and CDR2 SVGAGI. The length of the CDR3 is 16 residues. The germline V and J ends were trimmed by 2 bases and 0 bases, with 13 bases remaining between them.